This TCR beta chain was retrieved from a study of blood T cell repertoires in COVID-19. Study-wide background: Sites across the United States, Italy and Spain contributed samples from acute and convalescent COVID-19.

This clone showed up just a few times. Profiled with immunoSEQ multiplex PCR; TCRdb holds only in-frame clones, not every one. In the table there are more than 110,000 clones, under 90% of which are singletons. The TCR originated in a human donor in a cohort sampled during active COVID-19. The sequenced sample was peripheral blood.

As DNA, the CDR3 is TGCAGTGCTAGAGACTTGTACGAGCAGTACTTC. Protein sequence: CSARDLYEQYF. The chain uses TRBV20-1 and TRBJ2-7, with D unresolved. Germline CDR1 and CDR2: DFQATT and SNEGSKA (reference sequence). The V end lost 0 bases, the J end lost 4 bases, and 4 bases lay between the germline ends. CDR3 length: 11 residues.